Listed below are T cell receptor beta chains from one sample, sequenced in a study of technical replicates of blood from a handful of donors. Libraries were prepared by immunoSEQ multiplex PCR; TCRdb keeps only in-frame clonotypes and omits some of them. The data contain about 80,000 clones, approximately 96% of them singletons. Specimen: T cells isolated from PBMCs. Every receptor here comes from a human donor in good health. Each CDR3 is given with its conserved first and last residue. The D gene is left open where the match is weak. Part of the rows lack a size; the others show once, few, many or a class for expanded clones.

V: TRBV4-1
size: NA
D: NA
J: TRBJ1-1
length: 15
CDR3: CASSQAPWSNTEAFF
DNA: TGCGCCAGCAGCCAAGCCCCCTGGAGTAACACTGAAGCTTTCTTT

V: TRBV27
size: few
D: NA
J: TRBJ1-1
length: 14
CDR3: CASSLYSMNTEAFF
DNA: TGTGCCAGCAGTTTATACAGTATGAACACTGAAGCTTTCTTT

V: TRBV4-3
size: few
D: TRBD1
J: TRBJ1-2
length: 15
CDR3: CASSQDLRTGTGYTF
DNA: TGCGCCAGCAGCCAAGATCTTAGGACAGGGACTGGCTACACCTTC

V: TRBV19
size: NA
D: NA
J: TRBJ2-7
length: 15
CDR3: CASTDGAGPSYEQYF
DNA: TGTGCCAGTACCGATGGGGCAGGGCCCTCCTACGAGCAGTACTTC

V: TRBV9
size: NA
D: NA
J: TRBJ1-1
length: 13
CDR3: CASSEGGYTEAFF
DNA: TGTGCCAGCAGCGAGGGAGGGTACACTGAAGCTTTCTTT

V: TRBV6-1
size: NA
D: NA
J: TRBJ2-7
length: 11
CDR3: CASRSSYEQYF
DNA: TGTGCCAGCAGATCCAGCTACGAGCAGTACTTC

V: TRBV6-6
size: NA
D: NA
J: TRBJ1-1
length: 13
CDR3: CASSRRTDTEAFF
DNA: TGTGCCAGCAGTCGTAGGACAGACACTGAAGCTTTCTTT

V: TRBV29-1
size: NA
D: TRBD2
J: TRBJ2-7
length: 13
CDR3: CSVEPREGDEQYF
DNA: TGCAGCGTTGAACCCAGGGAGGGCGACGAGCAGTACTTC

V: TRBV7-2
size: once
D: TRBD2
J: TRBJ2-7
length: 16
CDR3: CASSSITSGRMYEQYF
DNA: TGTGCCAGCAGCTCCATTACTAGCGGGAGAATGTACGAGCAGTACTTC

V: TRBV27
size: NA
D: NA
J: TRBJ2-7
length: 15
CDR3: CASSLEGLFSYEQYF
DNA: TGTGCCAGCAGTTTGGAGGGACTTTTCTCGTACGAGCAGTACTTC

V: TRBV5-6
size: NA
D: NA
J: TRBJ2-1
length: 15
CDR3: CASSPSGLDYNEQFF
DNA: TGTGCCAGCAGCCCCTCGGGACTGGACTACAATGAGCAGTTCTTC

V: TRBV30
size: NA
D: NA
J: TRBJ1-2
length: 11
CDR3: CAWSFSYGYTF
DNA: TGTGCCTGGAGTTTCAGCTATGGCTACACCTTC

V: TRBV5-4
size: NA
D: TRBD1
J: TRBJ1-2
length: 13
CDR3: CASSLGTGHGYTF
DNA: TGTGCCAGCAGCTTAGGGACAGGACATGGCTACACCTTC

V: TRBV5-1
size: NA
D: NA
J: TRBJ2-1
length: 14
CDR3: CASSMEVSYNEQFF
DNA: TGCGCCAGCAGTATGGAGGTGTCCTACAATGAGCAGTTCTTC

V: TRBV30
size: NA
D: NA
J: TRBJ1-1
length: 14
CDR3: CAWSVTRANTEAFF
DNA: TGTGCCTGGAGTGTAACGCGCGCTAACACTGAAGCTTTCTTT

V: TRBV7-6
size: NA
D: NA
J: TRBJ2-6
length: 18
CDR3: CASSSYQGIGAGANVLTF
DNA: TGTGCCAGCAGCTCATATCAGGGGATAGGGGCTGGGGCCAACGTCCTGACTTTC

V: TRBV28
size: few
D: NA
J: TRBJ2-2
length: 13
CDR3: CAIRESGTGELFF
DNA: TGTGCCATACGGGAGAGTGGCACCGGGGAGCTGTTTTTT

V: TRBV28
size: NA
D: NA
J: TRBJ2-5
length: 14
CDR3: CASTGGSFLETQYF
DNA: TGTGCCAGCACCGGCGGCAGCTTTTTGGAGACCCAGTACTTC

V: TRBV2
size: once
D: TRBD2
J: TRBJ2-3
length: 15
CDR3: CASTAGSGGGDTQYF
DNA: TGTGCCAGCACGGCCGGTAGCGGGGGGGGAGATACGCAGTATTTT

V: TRBV7-2
size: once
D: TRBD2
J: TRBJ2-3
length: 19
CDR3: CASSSKTSGTWVSTDTQYF
DNA: TGTGCCAGCAGCTCCAAGACTAGCGGGACCTGGGTTAGCACAGATACGCAGTATTTT

V: TRBV4-1
size: NA
D: TRBD2
J: TRBJ2-7
length: 18
CDR3: CASSQEGLAVLNSYEQYF
DNA: TGCGCCAGCAGCCAAGAGGGACTAGCGGTTCTCAACTCCTACGAGCAGTACTTC

V: TRBV7-2
size: NA
D: NA
J: TRBJ2-7
length: 15
CDR3: CASSLARSLSYEQYF
DNA: TGTGCCAGCAGCTTAGCGCGGTCACTTTCCTACGAGCAGTACTTC

V: TRBV11-2
size: once
D: NA
J: TRBJ1-1
length: 12
CDR3: CASSLGRVEAFF
DNA: TGTGCCAGCAGCTTAGGCCGGGTGGAAGCTTTCTTT

V: TRBV27
size: NA
D: NA
J: TRBJ1-1
length: 13
CDR3: CASSYTGNTEAFF
DNA: TGTGCCAGCAGCTATACAGGGAACACTGAAGCTTTCTTT

V: TRBV19
size: NA
D: TRBD2
J: TRBJ2-7
length: 16
CDR3: CASSIMTSGREYEQYF
DNA: TGTGCCAGTAGTATTATGACTAGCGGAAGGGAATACGAGCAGTACTTC

V: TRBV6-1
size: NA
D: NA
J: TRBJ2-7
length: 13
CDR3: CASNILQGYEQYF
DNA: TGTGCCAGCAACATACTTCAGGGTTACGAGCAGTACTTC